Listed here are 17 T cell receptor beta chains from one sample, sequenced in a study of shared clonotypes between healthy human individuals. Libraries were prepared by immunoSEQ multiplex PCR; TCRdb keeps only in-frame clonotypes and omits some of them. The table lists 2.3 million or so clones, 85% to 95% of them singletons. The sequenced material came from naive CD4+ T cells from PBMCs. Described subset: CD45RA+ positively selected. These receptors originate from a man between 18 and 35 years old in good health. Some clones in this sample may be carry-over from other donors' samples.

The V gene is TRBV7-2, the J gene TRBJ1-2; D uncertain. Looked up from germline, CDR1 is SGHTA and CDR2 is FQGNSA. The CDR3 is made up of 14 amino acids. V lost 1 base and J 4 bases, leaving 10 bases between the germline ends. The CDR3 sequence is CASSLVGSVYGYTF. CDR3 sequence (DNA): TGTGCCAGCAGCTTAGTCGGCTCAGTCTATGGCTACACCTTC.

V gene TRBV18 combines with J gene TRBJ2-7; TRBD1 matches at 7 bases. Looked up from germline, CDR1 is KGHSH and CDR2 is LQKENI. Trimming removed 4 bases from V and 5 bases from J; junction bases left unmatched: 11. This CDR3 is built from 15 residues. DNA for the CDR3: TGTGCCAGCTCACTCGACCGGGGACAGTACCACGAGCAGTACTTC. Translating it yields CASSLDRGQYHEQYF.

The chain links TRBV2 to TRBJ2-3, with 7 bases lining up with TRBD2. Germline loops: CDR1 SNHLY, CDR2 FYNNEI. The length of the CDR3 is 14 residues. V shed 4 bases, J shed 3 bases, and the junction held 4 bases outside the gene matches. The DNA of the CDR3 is TGTGCCAGCAGTGTTCCTAGCGGAACAGATACGCAGTATTTT. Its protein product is CASSVPSGTDTQYF.

The CDR3 is CASSPGQAIDEQFF. The CDR3 nucleotides read TGCGCCAGCAGCCCCGGACAGGCTATCGATGAGCAGTTCTTC. The chain combines TRBV5-1 with TRBJ2-1; 7 nucleotides agree with TRBD1. The CDR3 loop spans 14 amino acids. Germline V gene data show CDR1 as SGHRS and CDR2 as YFSETQ. After removal of 4 bases from V and 8 bases from J, the junction contained 9 bases not matched to a gene.

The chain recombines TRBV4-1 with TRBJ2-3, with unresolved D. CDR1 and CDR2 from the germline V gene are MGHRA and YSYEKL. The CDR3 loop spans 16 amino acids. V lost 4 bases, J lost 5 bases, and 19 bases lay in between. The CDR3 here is CASSPSFLVQVDTQYF. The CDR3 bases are TGCGCCAGCAGCCCCTCGTTTTTAGTTCAAGTAGATACGCAGTATTTT.

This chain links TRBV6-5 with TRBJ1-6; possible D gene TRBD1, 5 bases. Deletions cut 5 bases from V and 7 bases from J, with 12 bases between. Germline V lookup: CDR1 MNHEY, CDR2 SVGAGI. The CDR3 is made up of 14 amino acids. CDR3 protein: CASSRDSLNSPLHF. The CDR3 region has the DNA TGTGCCAGCAGTAGAGACAGCCTAAATTCACCCCTCCACTTT.

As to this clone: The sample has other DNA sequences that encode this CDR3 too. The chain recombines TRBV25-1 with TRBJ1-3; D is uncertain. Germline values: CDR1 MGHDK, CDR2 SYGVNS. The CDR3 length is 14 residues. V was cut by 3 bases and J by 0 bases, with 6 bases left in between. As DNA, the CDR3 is TGTGCCAGCAGTGATGGTTTCTCTGGAAACACCATATATTTT. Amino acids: CASSDGFSGNTIYF.

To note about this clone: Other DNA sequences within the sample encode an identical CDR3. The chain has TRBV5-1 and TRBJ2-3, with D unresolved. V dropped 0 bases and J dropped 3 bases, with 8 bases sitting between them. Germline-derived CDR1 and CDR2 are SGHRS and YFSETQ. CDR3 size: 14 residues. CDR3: CASSLGRRTDTQYF. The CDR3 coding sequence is TGCGCCAGCAGCTTGGGTAGGCGGACAGATACGCAGTATTTT.

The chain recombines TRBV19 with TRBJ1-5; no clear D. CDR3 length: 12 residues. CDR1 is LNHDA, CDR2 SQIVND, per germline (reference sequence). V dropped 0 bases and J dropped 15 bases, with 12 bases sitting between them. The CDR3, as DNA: TGTGCCAGTAGTATAGAGGGAGACGGCCGGCATTTT. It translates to CASSIEGDGRHF.

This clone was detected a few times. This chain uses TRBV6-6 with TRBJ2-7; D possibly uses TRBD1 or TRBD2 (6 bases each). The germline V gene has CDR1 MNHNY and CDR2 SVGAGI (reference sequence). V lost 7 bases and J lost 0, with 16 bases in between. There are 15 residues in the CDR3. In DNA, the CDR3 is TGTGCCAGCACCTTACGCCCGGGGGCCTCCTACGAGCAGTACTTC. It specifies CASTLRPGASYEQYF.

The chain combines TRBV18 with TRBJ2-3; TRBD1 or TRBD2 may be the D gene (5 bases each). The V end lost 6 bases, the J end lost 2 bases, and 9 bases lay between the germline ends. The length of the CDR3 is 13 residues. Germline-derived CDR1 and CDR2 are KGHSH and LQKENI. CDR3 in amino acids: CASSGRDTDTQYF. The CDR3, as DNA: TGTGCCAGCTCGGGACGCGACACAGATACGCAGTATTTT.

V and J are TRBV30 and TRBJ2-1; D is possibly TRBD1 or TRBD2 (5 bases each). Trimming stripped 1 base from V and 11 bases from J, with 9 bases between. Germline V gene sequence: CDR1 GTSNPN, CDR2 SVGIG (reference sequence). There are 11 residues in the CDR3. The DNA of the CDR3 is TGTGCCTGGAGTGCCGAGGGGCAGCAGTTCTTC. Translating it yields CAWSAEGQQFF.

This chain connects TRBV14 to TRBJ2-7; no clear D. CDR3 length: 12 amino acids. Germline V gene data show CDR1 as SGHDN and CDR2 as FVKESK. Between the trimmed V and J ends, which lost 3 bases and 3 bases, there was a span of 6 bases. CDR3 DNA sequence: TGTGCCAGCAGCCAGGGGTACTACGAGCAGTACTTC. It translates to CASSQGYYEQYF.

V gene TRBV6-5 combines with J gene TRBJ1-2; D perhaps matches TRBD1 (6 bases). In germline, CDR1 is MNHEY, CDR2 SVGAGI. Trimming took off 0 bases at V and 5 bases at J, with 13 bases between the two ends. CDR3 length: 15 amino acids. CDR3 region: CASSYSMGAWYGYTF. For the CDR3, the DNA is TGTGCCAGCAGTTACTCGATGGGGGCGTGGTATGGCTACACCTTC.

CDR3 in amino acids: CASSFVGEQYF. DNA for the CDR3: TGTGCCAGCAGCTTTGTGGGTGAGCAGTACTTC. The chain has TRBV7-9 and TRBJ2-7; no clear D gene. CDR3 length: 11 residues. Germline CDR1 SEHNR, CDR2 FQNEAQ (reference sequence). Trimming left V 3 bases short and J 7 bases short, with 7 bases between.

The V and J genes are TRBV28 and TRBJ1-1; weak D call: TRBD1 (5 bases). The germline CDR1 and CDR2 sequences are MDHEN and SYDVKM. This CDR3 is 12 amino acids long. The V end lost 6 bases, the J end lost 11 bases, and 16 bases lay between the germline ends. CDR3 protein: CASSFPGLGAFF. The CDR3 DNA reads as TGTGCCAGCAGCTTCCCGGGACTTGGGGCTTTCTTT.

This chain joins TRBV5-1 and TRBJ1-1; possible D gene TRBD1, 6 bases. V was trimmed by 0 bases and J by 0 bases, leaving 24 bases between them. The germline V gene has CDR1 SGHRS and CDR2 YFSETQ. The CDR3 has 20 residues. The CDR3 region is CASSLDKYRELFSMNTEAFF. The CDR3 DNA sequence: TGCGCCAGCAGCTTGGACAAATACAGGGAACTATTCTCCATGAACACTGAAGCTTTCTTT.